This T cell receptor (beta chain) was recorded in a study of shared clonotypes between healthy human individuals. V lost 4 bases, J lost 4 bases, and 4 bases stayed unmatched. CDR3 length: 14 amino acids. The V gene's germline CDR1 is SEHNR and CDR2 FQNEAQ (reference sequence). The data were produced by immunoSEQ multiplex PCR, yet TCRdb's version contains in-frame clones alone and is incomplete. Of 2,500,000 or so clones listed, more than 90% are singletons. The sequence was obtained from a man between 18 and 29 years old in good health. J is TRBJ1-1 and V is TRBV7-9, with 9 bases aligning to TRBD1. Sequencing input: naive CD4+ T cells sorted from blood. Subset of the sample: CD45RA+ positively selected. The CDR3 DNA sequence: TGTGCCAGCAGCTACGACAGGGGGACCACTGAAGCTTTCTTT. Amino acids: CASSYDRGTTEAFF.